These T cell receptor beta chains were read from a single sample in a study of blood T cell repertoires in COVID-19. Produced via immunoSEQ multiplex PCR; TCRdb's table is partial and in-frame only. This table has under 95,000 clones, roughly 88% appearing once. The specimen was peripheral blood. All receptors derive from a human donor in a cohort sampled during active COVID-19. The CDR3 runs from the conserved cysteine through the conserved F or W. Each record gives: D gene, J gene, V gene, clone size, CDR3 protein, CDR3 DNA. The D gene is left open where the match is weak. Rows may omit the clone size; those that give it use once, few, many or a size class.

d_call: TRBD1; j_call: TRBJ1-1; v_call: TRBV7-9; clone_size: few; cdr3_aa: CASSREGGEGEAFF; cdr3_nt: TGTGCCAGCAGCCGGGAAGGGGGCGAAGGAGAAGCTTTCTTT
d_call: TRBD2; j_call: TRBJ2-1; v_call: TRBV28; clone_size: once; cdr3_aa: CASSLSAGAHPNEQFF; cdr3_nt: TGTGCCAGCAGTTTATCAGCGGGGGCCCATCCCAATGAGCAGTTCTTC
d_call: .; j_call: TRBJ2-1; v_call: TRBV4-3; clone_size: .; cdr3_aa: CASSQSISDEQFF; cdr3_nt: TGCGCCAGCAGCCAATCAATTTCGGATGAGCAGTTCTTC
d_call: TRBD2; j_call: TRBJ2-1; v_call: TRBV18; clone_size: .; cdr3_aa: CASSPRDYSYNEQFF; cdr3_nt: TGTGCCAGCTCACCCCGGGACTATTCCTACAATGAGCAGTTCTTC
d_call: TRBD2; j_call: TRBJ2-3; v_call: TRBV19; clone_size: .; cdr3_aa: CASSMSSGGVSSTDTQYF; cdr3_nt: TGTGCCAGTAGTATGAGTAGCGGGGGAGTCTCGAGCACAGATACGCAGTATTTT
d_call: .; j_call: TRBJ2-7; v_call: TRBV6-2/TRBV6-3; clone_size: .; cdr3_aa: CASSSHRGESSYEQYF; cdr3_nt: TGTGCCAGCAGTTCCCATCGGGGAGAAAGCTCCTACGAGCAGTACTTC
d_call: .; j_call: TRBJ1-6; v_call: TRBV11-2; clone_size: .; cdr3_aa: CASSLVAADSPLHF; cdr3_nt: TGTGCCAGCAGCTTAGTGGCTGCTGATTCACCCCTCCACTTT
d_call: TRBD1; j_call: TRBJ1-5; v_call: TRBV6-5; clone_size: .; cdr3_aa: CASSSLGQGAHQPQHF; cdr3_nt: TGTGCCAGCAGTTCCCTAGGACAGGGGGCACATCAGCCCCAGCATTTT
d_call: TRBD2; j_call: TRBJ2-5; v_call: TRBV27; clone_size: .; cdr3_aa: CASSTQRGQETQYF; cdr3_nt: TGTGCCAGCAGTACCCAGCGGGGCCAAGAGACCCAGTACTTC
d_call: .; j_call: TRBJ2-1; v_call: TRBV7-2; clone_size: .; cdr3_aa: CASSFDSSYNEQFF; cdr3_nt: TGTGCCAGCAGCTTTGACAGTTCCTACAATGAGCAGTTCTTC
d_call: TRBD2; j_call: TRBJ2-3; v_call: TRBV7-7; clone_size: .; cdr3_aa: CASSKNPPETSGGDTQYF; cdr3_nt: TGTGCCAGCAGCAAAAATCCCCCGGAGACTAGCGGGGGGGATACGCAGTATTTT
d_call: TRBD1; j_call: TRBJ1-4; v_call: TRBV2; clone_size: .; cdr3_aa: CASSEQGGEKLFF; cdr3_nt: TGTGCCAGCAGTGAACAGGGGGGTGAAAAACTGTTTTTT
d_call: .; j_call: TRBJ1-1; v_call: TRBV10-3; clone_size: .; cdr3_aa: CAISESSRGEAFF; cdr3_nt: TGTGCCATCAGTGAGTCGAGTCGGGGGGAAGCTTTCTTT
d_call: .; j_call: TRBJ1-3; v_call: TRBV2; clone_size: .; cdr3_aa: CASSERRPRGNTIYF; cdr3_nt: TGTGCCAGCAGTGAAAGGCGGCCTCGCGGAAACACCATATATTTT
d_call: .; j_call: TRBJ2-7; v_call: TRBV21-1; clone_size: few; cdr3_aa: CASSPRQGSYEQYF; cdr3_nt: TGTGCCAGCAGCCCGCGACAGGGATCCTACGAGCAGTACTTC
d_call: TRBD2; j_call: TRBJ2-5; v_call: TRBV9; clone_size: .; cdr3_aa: CASSFGTSAETQYF; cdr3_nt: TGTGCCAGCAGCTTTGGGACTAGCGCAGAGACCCAGTACTTC
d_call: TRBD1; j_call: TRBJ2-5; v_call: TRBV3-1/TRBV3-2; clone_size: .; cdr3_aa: CATRAGGQGSETQYF; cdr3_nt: TGTGCCACCCGAGCCGGTGGACAGGGTAGTGAGACCCAGTACTTC
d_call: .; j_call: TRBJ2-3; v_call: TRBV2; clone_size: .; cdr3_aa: CASNREQGADTQYF; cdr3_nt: TGTGCCAGCAACCGGGAGCAGGGCGCAGATACGCAGTATTTT
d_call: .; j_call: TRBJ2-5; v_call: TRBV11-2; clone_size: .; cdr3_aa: CASSLDRGRQETQYF; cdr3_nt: TGTGCCAGCAGCTTAGATCGAGGGAGGCAAGAGACCCAGTACTTC